This TCR beta chain appears in the sequencing data of a study of T cells in women clearing cervical HPV infection. Study-level findings and limits: TRBV6-7 abundance was lower in cases than controls (around 0.1% versus 0.15%).

Measured with immunoSEQ multiplex PCR; TCRdb has only the in-frame clones, and not every one. The table lists 48,000 or so clones, with around 1.5% in the top ten. Its frequency marks this clone as medium-sized (0.01 to 0.1%). No antigen is known for it. From the germline J gene comes the end of the CDR3, since the read stops 3 residues before it. The ends lost 5 bases at V and 4 bases at J; junction bases unmatched: 8. Per germline, CDR1 SNHLY and CDR2 FYNNEI. The CDR3 spans 14 residues. The sequenced sample consisted of blood buffy coat. The rearrangement links TRBV2 to TRBJ2-7, with 7 bases fitting TRBD1. The TCR was taken from a woman aged 18 to 69 with a cervical HPV16 infection that either progressed to CIN3+ or cleared (not recorded which). Partial CDR3 DNA: TGTGCCAGCAGTCTCCGACAGGGATATTACGAG. This gives the protein CASSLRQGYYE. The full CDR3 protein is CASSLRQGYYEQYF.